The sequence of this T cell receptor (beta chain) was determined in a study of glioma-infiltrating T cells. This clonotype was picked up one time. V was trimmed by 3 bases and J by 3 bases, leaving 5 bases between them. Germline-derived CDR1 and CDR2 are SQVTM and ANQGSEA. There are 11 residues in the CDR3. Using RNA template, CDR3s of TCR alpha and beta were amplified with iRepertoire arm-PCR. TCRdb redid the calling of the multiplex PCR reads with MiXCR, one entry per CDR3 protein. Found here are 150,000 or so distinct CDR3 sequences, more than 35% of them singletons; the top ten hold around 18%. Sequencing was performed on glioma tissue, nonneoplastic brain tissue, or PBMCs (not recorded which). The sequence was collected from a human donor with low-grade glioma or glioblastoma, undergoing nonglioma brain surgery, or in good health (not recorded which). The V gene is TRBV29-1, the J gene TRBJ1-2; tentatively, D is TRBD1 (5 bases). CDR3 sequence reads: CSVDRDYGYTF. The CDR3 bases are TGCAGCGTTGACAGGGACTATGGCTACACCTTC.